This T cell receptor beta chain derives from a study of regulatory T cells in long-lasting Graves disease. Construction of TCR beta libraries relied on iRepertoire HTBI primers and on Arm-PCR targeting CDR3 regions. MiXCR was run by TCRdb on the multiplex PCR reads, yielding one entry per CDR3 protein. The data hold 500,000 to 800,000 distinct CDR3 sequences, with around 30% observed a single time. The V end was cut by 1 base, the J end by 8 bases, with 8 bases between. This CDR3 has 12 residues. Germline-derived CDR1 and CDR2 are SGHVS and FQNEAQ. This clonotype was seen at least ten times. The time point denotes: persistent/refractory GD, antithyroid drugs over 5 years with positive TRAb. RNA isolated from PBMCs was used to make the TCR library.

The sample in question was peripheral blood mononuclear cells (PBMCs), obtained when the disease was refractory, from a patient treated with antithyroid drugs. This chain uses TRBV7-8 with TRBJ1-2; D might be TRBD1 (5 bases). The TCR comes from a female donor with Graves disease. The CDR3 here is CASSLGDQGYTF. In DNA, the CDR3 is TGTGCCAGCAGCTTAGGGGACCAGGGCTACACCTTC.